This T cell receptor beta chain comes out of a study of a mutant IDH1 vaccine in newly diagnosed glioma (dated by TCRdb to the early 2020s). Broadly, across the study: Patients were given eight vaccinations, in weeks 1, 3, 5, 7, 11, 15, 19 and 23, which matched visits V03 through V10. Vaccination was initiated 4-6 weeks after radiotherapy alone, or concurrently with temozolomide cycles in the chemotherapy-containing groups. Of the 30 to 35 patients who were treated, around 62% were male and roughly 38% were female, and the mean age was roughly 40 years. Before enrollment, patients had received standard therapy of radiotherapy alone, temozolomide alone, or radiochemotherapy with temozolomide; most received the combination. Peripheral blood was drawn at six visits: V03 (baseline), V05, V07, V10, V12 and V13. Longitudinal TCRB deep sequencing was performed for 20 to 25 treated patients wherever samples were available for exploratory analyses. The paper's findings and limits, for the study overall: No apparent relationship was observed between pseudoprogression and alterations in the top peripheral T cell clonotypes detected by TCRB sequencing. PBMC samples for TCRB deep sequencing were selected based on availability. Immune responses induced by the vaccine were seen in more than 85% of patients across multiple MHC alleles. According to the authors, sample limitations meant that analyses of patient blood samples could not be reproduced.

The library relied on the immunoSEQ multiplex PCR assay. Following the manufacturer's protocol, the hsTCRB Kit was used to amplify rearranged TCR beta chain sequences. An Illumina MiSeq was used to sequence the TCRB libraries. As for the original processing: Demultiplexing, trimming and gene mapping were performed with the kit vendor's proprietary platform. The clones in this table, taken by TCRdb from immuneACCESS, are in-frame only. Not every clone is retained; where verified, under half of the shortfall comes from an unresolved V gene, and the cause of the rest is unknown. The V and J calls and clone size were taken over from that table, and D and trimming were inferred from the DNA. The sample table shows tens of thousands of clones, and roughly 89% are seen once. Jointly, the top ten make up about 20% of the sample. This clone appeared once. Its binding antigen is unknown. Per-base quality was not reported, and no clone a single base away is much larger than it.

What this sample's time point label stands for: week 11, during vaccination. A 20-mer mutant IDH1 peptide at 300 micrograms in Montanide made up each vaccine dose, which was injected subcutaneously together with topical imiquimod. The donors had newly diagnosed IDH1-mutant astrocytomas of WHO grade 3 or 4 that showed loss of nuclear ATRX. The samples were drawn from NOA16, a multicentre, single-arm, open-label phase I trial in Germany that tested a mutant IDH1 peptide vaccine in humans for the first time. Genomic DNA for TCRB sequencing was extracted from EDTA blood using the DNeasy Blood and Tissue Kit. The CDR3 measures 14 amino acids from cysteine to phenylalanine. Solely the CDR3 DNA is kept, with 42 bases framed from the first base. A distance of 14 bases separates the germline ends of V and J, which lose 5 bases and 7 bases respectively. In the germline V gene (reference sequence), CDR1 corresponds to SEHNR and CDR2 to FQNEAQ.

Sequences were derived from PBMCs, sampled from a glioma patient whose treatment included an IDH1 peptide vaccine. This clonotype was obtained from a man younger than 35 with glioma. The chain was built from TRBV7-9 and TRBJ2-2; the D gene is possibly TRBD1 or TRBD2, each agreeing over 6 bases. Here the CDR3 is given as CASSPPGAVGELFF. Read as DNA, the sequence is TGTGCCAGCAGCCCCCCGGGGGCTGTCGGGGAGCTGTTTTTT. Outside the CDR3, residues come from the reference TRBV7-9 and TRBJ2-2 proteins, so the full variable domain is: DTGVSQNPRHKITKRGQNVTFRCDPISEHNRLYWYRQTLGQGPEFLTYFQNEAQLEKSRLLSDRFSAERPKGSFSTLEIQRTEQGDSAMYLCASSPPGAVGELFFGEGSRLTVL.